A selection of T cell receptor beta chains follows, all from one sample in a study of T cells after yellow fever vaccination. A single record per CDR3 protein comes from TCRdb applying MiXCR to the 5' RACE reads. The data contain just under 600,000 distinct CDR3 sequences, approximately 13% of them singletons. Sequenced material: PBMCs, taken on the day of the yellow fever booster vaccination. These receptors were taken from a man younger than 45 who received the YFV17D yellow fever vaccine. CDR3s include the opening cysteine and the closing phenylalanine or tryptophan. The D gene is left open where the match is weak. Not every row has a clone size; where given, it reads once, few, many or a size class.

TRBJ2-1 | TRBV18 | TRBD2 | few | CASSGVAGAYNEQFF | TGTGCCAGCTCAGGCGTGGCGGGAGCTTATAATGAGCAGTTCTTC
TRBJ2-7 | TRBV7-8 | TRBD1 | - | CASSLGTGGAEYF | TGTGCCAGCAGCCTAGGGACAGGGGGCGCTGAGTACTTC
TRBJ1-2 | TRBV12-3/TRBV12-4 | - | many | CASSLQGYYGYTF | TGTGCCAGCAGCTTACAGGGATACTATGGCTACACCTTC
TRBJ1-1 | TRBV5-1 | - | - | CASSLRGATEAFF | TGCGCCAGCAGCTTGCGAGGGGCCACTGAAGCTTTCTTT
TRBJ2-2 | TRBV9 | - | - | CASSVAAGHTGELFF | TGTGCCAGCAGCGTAGCGGCAGGGCACACCGGGGAGCTGTTTTTT
TRBJ1-1 | TRBV6-4 | - | many | CASSDRMGTEAFF | TGTGCCAGCAGTGACCGCATGGGGACTGAAGCTTTCTTT
TRBJ2-2 | TRBV5-1 | - | few | CASAGADTGELFF | TGCGCCAGCGCGGGGGCGGACACCGGGGAGCTGTTTTTT
TRBJ2-1 | TRBV20-1 | TRBD2 | many | CSARDTSGGNEQFF | TGCAGTGCTAGAGATACTAGCGGGGGCAATGAGCAGTTCTTC
TRBJ1-6 | TRBV20-1 | - | - | CSARRLDNSPLHF | TGCAGTGCTAGGAGGCTAGATAATTCACCCCTCCACTTT
TRBJ1-2 | TRBV4-3 | - | few | CASSQDLDRNYGYTF | TGCGCCAGCAGCCAAGATTTAGACAGGAATTATGGCTACACCTTC
TRBJ2-7 | TRBV6-2/TRBV6-3 | - | - | CASSYSALEQYF | TGTGCCAGCAGTTACTCGGCACTCGAGCAGTACTTC
TRBJ2-7 | TRBV7-2 | - | few | CASSLRGGPTYEQYF | TGTGCCAGCAGCTTAAGAGGAGGACCAACCTACGAGCAGTACTTC
TRBJ2-1 | TRBV4-1 | - | once | CASSQQGWDEQFF | TGCGCCAGCAGCCAACAGGGGTGGGATGAGCAGTTCTTC
TRBJ2-3 | TRBV20-1 | - | - | CSARDSESTDTQYF | TGCAGTGCTAGAGATTCGGAAAGCACAGATACGCAGTATTTT
TRBJ2-2 | TRBV19 | - | - | CASSTHMGADTGELFF | TGTGCCAGTAGTACCCACATGGGGGCCGACACCGGGGAGCTGTTTTTT
TRBJ2-1 | TRBV27 | TRBD2 | few | CASRRLADNEQFF | TGTGCCAGCAGAAGACTAGCCGACAATGAGCAGTTCTTC
TRBJ1-2 | TRBV6-1 | TRBD1 | few | CASGGQGAFGYTF | TGTGCCAGTGGGGGACAGGGGGCTTTTGGCTACACCTTC
TRBJ1-1 | TRBV7-9 | - | few | CASSSPTEEAFF | TGTGCCAGCAGCTCTCCGACGGAGGAAGCTTTCTTT
TRBJ2-7 | TRBV7-2 | TRBD2 | - | CASSPSGRALEQYF | TGTGCCAGCAGCCCAAGCGGGAGGGCCCTCGAGCAGTACTTC
TRBJ2-3 | TRBV7-9 | - | - | CASSFSTGTQYF | TGTGCCAGCAGCTTCTCGACGGGTACGCAGTATTTT
TRBJ2-5 | TRBV7-6 | - | few | CASSLVPAGQETQYF | TGTGCCAGCAGCTTAGTCCCGGCTGGCCAAGAGACCCAGTACTTC
TRBJ2-1 | TRBV15 | - | - | CATSRDQPPGSREQFF | TGTGCCACCAGCAGAGATCAGCCCCCAGGGTCTAGAGAGCAGTTCTTC
TRBJ2-7 | TRBV6-1 | - | few | CASSDLGTRSYEQYF | TGTGCCAGCAGTGACCTCGGGACGAGGTCCTACGAGCAGTACTTC